This TCR beta chain comes out of a study of T-cell memory formation after mild COVID-19. Findings and limits, study-wide: Within pre-infection memory, some responding clones were found, suggesting cross-reactive memory joined. Later expanders leaned toward CD4+, whereas clones contracting from day 15 to 85 were balanced CD4/CD8. Whether day 37 second-wave clones are SARS-CoV-2-specific was not confirmed.

This clonotype appeared a few times. Its antigen is unknown. Germline lookup yields CDR1 SGHTA and CDR2 FQGNSA. The CDR3 is 18 amino acids. The trim removed 2 bases at V and 5 bases at J, leaving 8 bases unmatched. Constant-segment-primed 5'RACE gave TCR alpha and TCR beta cDNA libraries with sample barcodes and UMIs. MiXCR, run by TCRdb on the 5' RACE reads, gives a single entry per CDR3 protein. This sample has a few hundred thousand distinct CDR3 sequences, with about 21% found just once. Sequencing was carried out using PBMCs or a T cell subset sorted from them (not recorded which). This clonotype originated in an adult woman who had mild COVID-19 (a few samples of this study predate the infection). Cell type and time point are not known. The chain recombines TRBV7-2 with TRBJ2-3; 15 bases align to TRBD2. The chain's CDR3 is CASSLTGTSGRIVDTQYF. DNA of the CDR3: TGTGCCAGCAGCTTAACCGGGACTAGCGGGAGGATCGTAGATACGCAGTATTTT.